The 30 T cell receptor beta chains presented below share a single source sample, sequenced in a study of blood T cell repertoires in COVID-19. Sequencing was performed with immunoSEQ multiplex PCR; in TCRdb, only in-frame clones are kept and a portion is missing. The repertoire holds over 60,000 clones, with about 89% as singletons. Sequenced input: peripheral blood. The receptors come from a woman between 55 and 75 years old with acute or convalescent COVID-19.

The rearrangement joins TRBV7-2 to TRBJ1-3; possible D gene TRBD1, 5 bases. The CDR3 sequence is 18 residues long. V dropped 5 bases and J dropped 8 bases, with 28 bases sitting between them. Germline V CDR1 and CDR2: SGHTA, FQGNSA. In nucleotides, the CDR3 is TGTGCCAGCAGCCTGCTGTATCTAGGGAGCCGGGGGGGGGACACCATATATTTT. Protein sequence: CASSLLYLGSRGGDTIYF.

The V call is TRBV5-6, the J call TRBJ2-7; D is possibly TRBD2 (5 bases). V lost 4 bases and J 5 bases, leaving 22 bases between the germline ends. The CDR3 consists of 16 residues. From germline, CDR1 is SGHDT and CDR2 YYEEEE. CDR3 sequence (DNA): TGTGCCAGCAGCACCCTGGGCGGCAGCGGAACAAACGAGCAGTACTTC. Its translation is CASSTLGGSGTNEQYF.

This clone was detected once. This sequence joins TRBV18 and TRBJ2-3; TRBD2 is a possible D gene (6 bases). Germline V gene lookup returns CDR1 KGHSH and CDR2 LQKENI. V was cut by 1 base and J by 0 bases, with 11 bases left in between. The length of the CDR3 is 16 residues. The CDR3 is CASSPLPGTSTDTQYF. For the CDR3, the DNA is TGTGCCAGCTCACCACTACCGGGGACTAGCACAGATACGCAGTATTTT.

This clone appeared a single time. The CDR3 region has the DNA TGTGCCAGCAGCTTGGTGGGGCCTTCCTACGAGCAGTACTTC. Translation: CASSLVGPSYEQYF. The rearrangement links TRBV5-4 to TRBJ2-7, with TRBD1 as a possible D gene (5 bases). The germline V gene encodes CDR1 SGHNT and CDR2 YYREEE (reference sequence). V was clipped by 0 bases and J by 1 base, with 8 bases between them. CDR3 length: 14 amino acids.

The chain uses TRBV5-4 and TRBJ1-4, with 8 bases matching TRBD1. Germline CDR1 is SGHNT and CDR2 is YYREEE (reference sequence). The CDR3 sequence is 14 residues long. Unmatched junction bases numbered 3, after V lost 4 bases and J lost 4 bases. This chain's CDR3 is CASSHTGGNEKLFF. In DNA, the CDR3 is TGTGCCAGCAGCCACACAGGGGGTAATGAAAAACTGTTTTTT.

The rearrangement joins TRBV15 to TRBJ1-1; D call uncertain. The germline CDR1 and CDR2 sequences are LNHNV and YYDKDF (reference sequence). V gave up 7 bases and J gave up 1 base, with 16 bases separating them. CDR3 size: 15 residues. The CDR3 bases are TGTGCCACCATGCCGCTCCCTCGGGGGAACACTGAAGCTTTCTTT. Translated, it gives CATMPLPRGNTEAFF.

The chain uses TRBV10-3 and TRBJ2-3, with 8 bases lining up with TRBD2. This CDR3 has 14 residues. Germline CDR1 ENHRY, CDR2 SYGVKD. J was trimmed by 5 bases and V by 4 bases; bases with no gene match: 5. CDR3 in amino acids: CAISAAGVGDTQYF. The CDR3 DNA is TGTGCCATCAGTGCAGCGGGGGTGGGAGATACGCAGTATTTT.

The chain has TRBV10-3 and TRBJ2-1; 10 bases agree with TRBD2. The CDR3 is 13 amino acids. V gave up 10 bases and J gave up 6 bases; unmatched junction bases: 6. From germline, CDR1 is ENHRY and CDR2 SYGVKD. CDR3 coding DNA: TGTGCCAATCCGGGACTAGCGAGCAATGAGCAGTTCTTC. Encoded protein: CANPGLASNEQFF.

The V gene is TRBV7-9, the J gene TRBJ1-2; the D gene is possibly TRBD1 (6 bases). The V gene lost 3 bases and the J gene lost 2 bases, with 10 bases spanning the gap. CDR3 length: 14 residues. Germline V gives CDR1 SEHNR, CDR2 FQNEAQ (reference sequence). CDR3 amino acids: CASSFAGANYGYTF. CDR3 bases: TGTGCCAGCAGCTTTGCGGGGGCGAACTATGGCTACACCTTC.

The DNA for the CDR3 is TGTGCCAGTAAAAGACAGGGAAGAAATTCACCCCTCCACTTT. Encoded protein: CASKRQGRNSPLHF. V is TRBV19 and J is TRBJ1-6; 7 positions match TRBD1. Germline CDR1 LNHDA, CDR2 SQIVND (reference sequence). V was pared by 7 bases and J by 7 bases, with 7 bases of the junction left unmatched. The CDR3 extends over 14 amino acids.

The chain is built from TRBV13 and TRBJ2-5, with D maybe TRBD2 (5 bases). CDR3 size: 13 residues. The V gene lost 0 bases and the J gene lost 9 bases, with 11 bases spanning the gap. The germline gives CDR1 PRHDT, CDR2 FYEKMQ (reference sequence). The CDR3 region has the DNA TGTGCCAGCAGCTTAGGTCGGGGTGCGGCCCAGTACTTC. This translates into CASSLGRGAAQYF.

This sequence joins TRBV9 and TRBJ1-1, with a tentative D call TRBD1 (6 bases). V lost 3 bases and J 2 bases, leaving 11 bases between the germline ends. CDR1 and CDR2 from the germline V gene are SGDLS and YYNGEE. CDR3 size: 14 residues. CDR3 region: CASSAGTINTEAFF. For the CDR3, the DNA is TGTGCCAGCAGCGCCGGGACAATAAACACTGAAGCTTTCTTT. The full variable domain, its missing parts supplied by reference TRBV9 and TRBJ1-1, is DSGVTQTPKHLITATGQRVTLRCSPRSGDLSVYWYQQSLDQGLQFLIQYYNGEERAKGNILERFSAQQFPDLHSELNLSSLELGDSALYFCASSAGTINTEAFFGQGTRLTVV.

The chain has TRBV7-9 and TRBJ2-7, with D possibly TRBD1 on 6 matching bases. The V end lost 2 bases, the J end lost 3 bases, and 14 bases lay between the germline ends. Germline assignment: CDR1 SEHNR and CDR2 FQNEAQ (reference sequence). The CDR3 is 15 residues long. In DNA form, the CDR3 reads TGTGCCAGCAGCTTAATCAGGGGTCGCGTCTACGAGCAGTACTTC. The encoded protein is CASSLIRGRVYEQYF.

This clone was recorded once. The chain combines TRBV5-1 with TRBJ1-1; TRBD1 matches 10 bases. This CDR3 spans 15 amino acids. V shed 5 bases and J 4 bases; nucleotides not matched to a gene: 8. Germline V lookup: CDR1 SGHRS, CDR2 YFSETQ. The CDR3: CASRTGGNFFTEAFF. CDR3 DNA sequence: TGCGCCAGCAGGACAGGGGGCAATTTTTTCACTGAAGCTTTCTTT.

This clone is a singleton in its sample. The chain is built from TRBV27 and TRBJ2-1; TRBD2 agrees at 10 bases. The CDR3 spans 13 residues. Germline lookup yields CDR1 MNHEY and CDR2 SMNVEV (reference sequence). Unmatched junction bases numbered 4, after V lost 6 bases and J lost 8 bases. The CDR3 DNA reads TGTGCCAGCAGAGGGACTAGCGTGTATGAGCAGTTCTTC. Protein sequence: CASRGTSVYEQFF.

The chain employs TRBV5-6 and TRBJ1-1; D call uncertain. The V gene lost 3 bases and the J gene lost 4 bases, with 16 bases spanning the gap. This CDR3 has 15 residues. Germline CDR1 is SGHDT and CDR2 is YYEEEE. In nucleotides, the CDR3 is TGTGCCAGCAGCTACCTCGGGGAGGGAGGCACTGAAGCTTTCTTT. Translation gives CASSYLGEGGTEAFF.

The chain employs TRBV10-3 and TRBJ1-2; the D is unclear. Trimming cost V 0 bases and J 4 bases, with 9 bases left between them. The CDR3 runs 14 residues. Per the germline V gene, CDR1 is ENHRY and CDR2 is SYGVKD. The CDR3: CAISESGESYGYTF. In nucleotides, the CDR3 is TGTGCCATCAGTGAGTCTGGGGAGAGCTATGGCTACACCTTC.

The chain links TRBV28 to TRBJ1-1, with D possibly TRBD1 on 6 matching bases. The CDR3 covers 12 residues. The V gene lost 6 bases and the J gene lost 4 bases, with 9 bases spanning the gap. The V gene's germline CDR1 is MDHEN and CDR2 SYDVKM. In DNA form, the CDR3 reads TGTGCCAGCAGCAAACAGGGCACTGAAGCTTTCTTT. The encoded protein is CASSKQGTEAFF.

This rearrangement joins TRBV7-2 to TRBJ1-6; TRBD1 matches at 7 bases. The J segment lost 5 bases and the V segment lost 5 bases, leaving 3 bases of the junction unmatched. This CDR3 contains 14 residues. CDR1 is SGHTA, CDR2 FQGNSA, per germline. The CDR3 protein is CASSPGQDNSPLHF. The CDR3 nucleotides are TGTGCCAGCAGCCCCGGACAGGATAATTCACCCCTCCACTTT.

Written as DNA, the CDR3 is TGTGCCAGCAGTTTACAGGGGGCAGCTTTCTTT. It encodes CASSLQGAAFF. The chain has TRBV12-3 or TRBV12-4 and TRBJ1-1, with 8 bases matching TRBD1. CDR3 length equals 11 residues. V shed 2 bases and J 10 bases; nucleotides not matched to a gene: 0.

CDR3 protein: CASSLSSGGFYGYTF. CDR3 bases: TGTGCCAGCAGCCTTTCTTCAGGGGGCTTCTATGGCTACACCTTC. J is TRBJ1-2 and V is TRBV3-1 (or the pseudogene TRBV3-2); TRBD1 agrees at 8 bases. V lost 4 bases and J lost 4; bases outside the gene matches: 8. The CDR3 has 15 residues. From germline, CDR1 is LGHDT and CDR2 YNNKEL (reference sequence).

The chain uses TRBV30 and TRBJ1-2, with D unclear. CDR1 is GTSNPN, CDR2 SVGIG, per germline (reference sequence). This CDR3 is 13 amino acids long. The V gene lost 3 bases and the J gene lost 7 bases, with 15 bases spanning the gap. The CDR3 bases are TGTGCCTGGAGATCCATGGGGAGCGGTGGCTACACCTTC. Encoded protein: CAWRSMGSGGYTF.

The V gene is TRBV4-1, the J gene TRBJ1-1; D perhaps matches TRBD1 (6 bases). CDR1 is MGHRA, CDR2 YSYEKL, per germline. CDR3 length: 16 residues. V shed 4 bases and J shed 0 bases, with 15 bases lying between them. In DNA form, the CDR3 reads TGCGCCAGCAGCCCTTATGAGGGGGTCCTGAACACTGAAGCTTTCTTT. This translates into CASSPYEGVLNTEAFF.

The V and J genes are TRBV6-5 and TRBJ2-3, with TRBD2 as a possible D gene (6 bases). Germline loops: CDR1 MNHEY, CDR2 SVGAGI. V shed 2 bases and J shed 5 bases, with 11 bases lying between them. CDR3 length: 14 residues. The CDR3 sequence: CASSYGGSLDTQYF. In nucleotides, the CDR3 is TGTGCCAGCAGTTACGGGGGGTCTCTAGATACGCAGTATTTT.

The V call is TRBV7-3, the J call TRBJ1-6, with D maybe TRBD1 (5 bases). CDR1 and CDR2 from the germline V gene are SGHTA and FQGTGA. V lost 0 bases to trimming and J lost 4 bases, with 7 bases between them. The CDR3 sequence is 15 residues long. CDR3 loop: CASSLTGQYNSPLHF. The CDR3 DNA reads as TGTGCCAGCAGCTTAACGGGGCAGTATAATTCACCCCTCCACTTT. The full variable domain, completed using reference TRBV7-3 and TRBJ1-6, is GAGVSQTPSNKVTEKGKYVELRCDPISGHTALYWYRQSLGQGPEFLIYFQGTGAADDSGLPNDRFFAVRPEGSVSTLKIQRTERGDSAVYLCASSLTGQYNSPLHFGNGTRLTVT.

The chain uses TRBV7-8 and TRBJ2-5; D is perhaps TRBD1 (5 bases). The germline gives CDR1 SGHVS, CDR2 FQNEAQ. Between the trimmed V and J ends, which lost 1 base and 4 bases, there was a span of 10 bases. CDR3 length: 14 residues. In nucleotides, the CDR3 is TGTGCCAGCAGCTTAGTTTGGGGCTCAGAGACCCAGTACTTC. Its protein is CASSLVWGSETQYF.

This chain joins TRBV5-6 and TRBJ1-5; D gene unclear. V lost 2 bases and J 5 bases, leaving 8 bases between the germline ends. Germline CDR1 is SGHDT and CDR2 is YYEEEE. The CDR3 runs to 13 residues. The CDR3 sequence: CASSLTPDQPQHF. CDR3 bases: TGTGCCAGCAGCTTAACACCAGATCAGCCCCAGCATTTT.

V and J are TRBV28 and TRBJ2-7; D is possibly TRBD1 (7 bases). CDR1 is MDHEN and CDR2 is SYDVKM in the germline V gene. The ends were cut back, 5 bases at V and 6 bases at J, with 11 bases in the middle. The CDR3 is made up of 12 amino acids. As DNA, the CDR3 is TGTGCCAGCAGTCCCAGGGGGGTCGAGCAGTACTTC. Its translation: CASSPRGVEQYF.

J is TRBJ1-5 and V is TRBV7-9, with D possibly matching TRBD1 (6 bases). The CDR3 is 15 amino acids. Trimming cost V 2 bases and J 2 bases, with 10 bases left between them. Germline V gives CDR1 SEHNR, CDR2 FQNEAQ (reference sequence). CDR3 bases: TGTGCCAGCAGCTTACAGGGGATTGGCAATCAGCCCCAGCATTTT. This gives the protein CASSLQGIGNQPQHF.

CDR3 loop: CASSTRVTYNEQFF. CDR3 bases: TGTGCCAGCAGTACCAGGGTTACCTACAATGAGCAGTTCTTC. The rearrangement links TRBV6-5 to TRBJ2-1; D might be TRBD1 (5 bases). The CDR3 is 14 residues long. V was cut by 5 bases and J by 2 bases, with 10 bases left in between. CDR1 is MNHEY, CDR2 SVGAGI, per germline.